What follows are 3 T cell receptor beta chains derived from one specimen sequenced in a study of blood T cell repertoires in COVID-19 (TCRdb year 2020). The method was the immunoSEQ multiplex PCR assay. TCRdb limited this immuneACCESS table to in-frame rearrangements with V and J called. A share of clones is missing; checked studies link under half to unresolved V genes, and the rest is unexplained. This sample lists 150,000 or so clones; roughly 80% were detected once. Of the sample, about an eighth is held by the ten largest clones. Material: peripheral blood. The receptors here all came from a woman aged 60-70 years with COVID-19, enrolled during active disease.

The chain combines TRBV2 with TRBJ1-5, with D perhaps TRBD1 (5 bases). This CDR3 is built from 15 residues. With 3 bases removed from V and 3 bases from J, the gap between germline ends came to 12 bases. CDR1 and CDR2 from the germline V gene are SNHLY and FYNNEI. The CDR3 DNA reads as TGTGCCAGCAGTGAGGTTGGGGCCTCCAATCAGCCCCAGCATTTT. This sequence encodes CASSEVGASNQPQHF.

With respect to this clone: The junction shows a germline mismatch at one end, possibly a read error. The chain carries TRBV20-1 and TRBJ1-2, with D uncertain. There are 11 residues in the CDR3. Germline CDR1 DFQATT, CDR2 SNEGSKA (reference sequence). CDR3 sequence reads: CQASSGPGYTF. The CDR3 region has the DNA TGTCAAGCTAGCAGCGGGCCCGGCTACACCTTC.

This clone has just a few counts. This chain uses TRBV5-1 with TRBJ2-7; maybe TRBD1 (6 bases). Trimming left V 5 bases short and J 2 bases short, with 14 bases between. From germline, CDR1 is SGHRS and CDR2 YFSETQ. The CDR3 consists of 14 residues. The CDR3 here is CASRSTGRTYEQYF. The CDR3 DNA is TGCGCCAGCAGATCGACAGGCCGTACCTACGAGCAGTACTTC.